This T cell receptor beta chain appears in the sequencing data of a study of sequential checkpoint blockade in melanoma. Overall study context: Patients were randomized 1:1 to nivolumab-then-ipilimumab or ipilimumab-then-nivolumab first-line. Both treatment sequences were followed by maintenance nivolumab.

Treatment in this sample: randomized to nivolumab then ipilimumab (arm A) or the reverse (arm B). No patient had prior DNA-damaging chemotherapy. Live CD3+CD8+ CD19− CD56− cells were sorted from PBMCs. Assay: immunoSEQ multiplex PCR; the TCRdb copy retains only in-frame clones and omits some. The sample records about 38,000 clones, about 88% being singletons. The CDR3 runs 15 residues. Germline CDR1 SGDLS, CDR2 YYNGEE. The ends lost 6 bases at V and 0 bases at J; junction bases unmatched: 5. The chain couples TRBV9 to TRBJ2-2, with 7 bases fitting TRBD1. The sequencing here drew on CD8+ T cells sorted from blood (inferred from file names), taken from a patient given nivolumab and ipilimumab in sequence. This TCR was recovered from a human donor with melanoma. CDR3 in amino acids: CASTPGGTNTGELFF. The CDR3 coding sequence is TGTGCCAGCACCCCAGGGGGTACGAACACCGGGGAGCTGTTTTTT.